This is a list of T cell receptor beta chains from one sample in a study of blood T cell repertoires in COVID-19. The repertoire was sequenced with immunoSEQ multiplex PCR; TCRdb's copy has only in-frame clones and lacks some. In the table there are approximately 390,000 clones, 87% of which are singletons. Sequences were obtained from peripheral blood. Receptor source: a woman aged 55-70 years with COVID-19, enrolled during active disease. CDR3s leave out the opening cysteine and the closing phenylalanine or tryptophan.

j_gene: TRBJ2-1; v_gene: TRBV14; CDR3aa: ASSQSLGGGQGSHEQF
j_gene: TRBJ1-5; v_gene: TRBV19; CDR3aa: ASSQSGTGDQPQH
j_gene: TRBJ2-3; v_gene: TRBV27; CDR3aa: ASSLSARGTQY
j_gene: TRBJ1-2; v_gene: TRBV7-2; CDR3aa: ASSLADRANYGYT
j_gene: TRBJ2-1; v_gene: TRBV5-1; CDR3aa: ASSLWGSGMSGGDNEQF
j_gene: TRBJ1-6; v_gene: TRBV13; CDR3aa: ASSPDRNKYNSPLH
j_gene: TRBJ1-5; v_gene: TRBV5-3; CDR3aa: ARSLRAAQH
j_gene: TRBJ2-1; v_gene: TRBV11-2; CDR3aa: ASSFLQGKDNEQF
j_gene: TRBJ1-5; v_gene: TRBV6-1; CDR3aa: ASSEGTPYSNQPQH
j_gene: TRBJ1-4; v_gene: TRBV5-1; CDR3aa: ASRADPSGTNEKLF
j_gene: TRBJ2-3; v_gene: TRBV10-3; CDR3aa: AISNPPGLAGGSTDTQY
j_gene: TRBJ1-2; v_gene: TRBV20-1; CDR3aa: SASGDRGGYT
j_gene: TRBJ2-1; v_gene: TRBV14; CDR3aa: ASSQLLGVYNEQF
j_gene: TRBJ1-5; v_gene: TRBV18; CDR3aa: ASSPTQGAGQPQH
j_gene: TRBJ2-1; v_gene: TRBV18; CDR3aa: ASSPREGSSYNEQF
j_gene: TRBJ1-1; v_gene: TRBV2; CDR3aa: AREGRSGTEAF
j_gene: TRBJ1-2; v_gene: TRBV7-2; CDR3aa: ASSLSLETGGNYGYT
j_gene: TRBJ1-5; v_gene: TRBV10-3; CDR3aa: AISEFQASNQPQH
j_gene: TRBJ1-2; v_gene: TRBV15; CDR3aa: ATSRDRVTDYGYT
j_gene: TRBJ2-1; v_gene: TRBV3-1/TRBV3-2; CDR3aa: ASSRSGGVVYEQF
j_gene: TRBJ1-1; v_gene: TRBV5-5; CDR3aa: ASSPADGRGTEAF
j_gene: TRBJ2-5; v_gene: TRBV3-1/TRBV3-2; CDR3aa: ASSQGLVQETQY
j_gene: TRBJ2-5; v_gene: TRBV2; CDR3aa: ASSVEEETQY
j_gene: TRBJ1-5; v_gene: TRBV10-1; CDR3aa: ASTLGRGIDQPQH
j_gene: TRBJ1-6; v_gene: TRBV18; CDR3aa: ASSPSVRGSNSPLH